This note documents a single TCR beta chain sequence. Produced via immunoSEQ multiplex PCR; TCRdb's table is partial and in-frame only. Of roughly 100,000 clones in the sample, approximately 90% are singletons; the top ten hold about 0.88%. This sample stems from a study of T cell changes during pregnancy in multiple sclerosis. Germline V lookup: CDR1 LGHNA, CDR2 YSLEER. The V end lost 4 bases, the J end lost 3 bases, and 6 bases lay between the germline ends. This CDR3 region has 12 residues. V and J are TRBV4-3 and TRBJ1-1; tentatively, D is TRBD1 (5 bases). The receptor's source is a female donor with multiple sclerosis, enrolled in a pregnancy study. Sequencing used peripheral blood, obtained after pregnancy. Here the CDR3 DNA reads TGCGCCAGCAGCCGGGGGGACACTGAAGCTTTCTTT. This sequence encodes CASSRGDTEAFF.